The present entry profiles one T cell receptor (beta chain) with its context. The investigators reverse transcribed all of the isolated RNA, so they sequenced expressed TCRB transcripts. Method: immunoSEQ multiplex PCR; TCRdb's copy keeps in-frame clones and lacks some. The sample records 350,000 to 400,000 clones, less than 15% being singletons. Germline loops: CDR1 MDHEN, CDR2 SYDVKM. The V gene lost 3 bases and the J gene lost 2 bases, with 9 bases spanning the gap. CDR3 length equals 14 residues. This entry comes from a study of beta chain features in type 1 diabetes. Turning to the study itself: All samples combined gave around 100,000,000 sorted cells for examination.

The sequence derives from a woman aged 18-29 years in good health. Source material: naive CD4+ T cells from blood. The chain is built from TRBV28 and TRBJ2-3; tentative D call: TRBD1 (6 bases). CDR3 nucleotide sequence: TGTGCCAGCAGTTTCCGGGACAACACAGATACGCAGTATTTT. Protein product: CASSFRDNTDTQYF.